A single sample gave rise to the 3 T cell receptor beta chains below, sequenced in a study of cytomegalovirus exposure and HLA in healthy donors. The PCR contained 60 Vbeta and 13 Jbeta primers. This table comes from immunoSEQ multiplex PCR, and its TCRdb copy is limited to in-frame clones, with some not included. This table holds approximately 110,000 clones, more than 60% found once. The material sequenced was PBMCs. The receptors originated from an older woman in good health and CMV-seropositive.

This clone was detected only a few times. The chain couples TRBV5-1 to TRBJ2-1, with 10 positions matching TRBD2. Germline loops: CDR1 SGHRS, CDR2 YFSETQ. J lost 9 bases, V lost 0 bases, and 9 bases had no gene match. This CDR3 is 16 amino acids long. DNA for the CDR3: TGCGCCAGCAGCTTGGTACTAGCGGGGAGTTATGGTGAGCAGTTCTTC. Protein product: CASSLVLAGSYGEQFF.

The rearrangement links TRBV9 to TRBJ1-2; 11 positions agree with TRBD1. Germline trimming cut 6 bases from V and 8 bases from J; bases unmatched to any gene: 15. The CDR3 consists of 16 residues. Per the germline V gene, CDR1 is SGDLS and CDR2 is YYNGEE. The CDR3 loop is CASTLTPGQGVKGYTF. The CDR3 DNA sequence: TGTGCCAGCACCCTAACGCCGGGACAGGGGGTAAAAGGCTACACCTTC. Full variable domain (remainder filled in from reference TRBV9 and TRBJ1-2): DSGVTQTPKHLITATGQRVTLRCSPRSGDLSVYWYQQSLDQGLQFLIQYYNGEERAKGNILERFSAQQFPDLHSELNLSSLELGDSALYFCASTLTPGQGVKGYTFGSGTRLTVV.

The gene calls are TRBV27 and TRBJ1-1, with 9 bases identical to TRBD1. With V trimmed by 6 bases and J by 7 bases, 6 bases remained unmatched. The CDR3 spans 13 residues. Germline CDR1 MNHEY, CDR2 SMNVEV (reference sequence). The CDR3 region is CASSLQGAGEAFF. The CDR3 DNA sequence: TGTGCCAGCAGCCTACAGGGGGCCGGTGAAGCTTTCTTT.